This T cell receptor (beta chain) was found in a study of identical twins' blood T cells. Overall study: About 50 million reads covered about six alpha-chain and about six beta-chain libraries. Study-wide results and caveats: Top TCRbeta clonotypes were shared more with twin than unrelated donors. Environmental influences on twin similarity could not be excluded.

This clonotype has more than one count but fewer than ten. Antigen unknown. Three pairs of healthy female monozygous twins were the donors. Trimming shortened V by 5 bases and J by 1 base, and 17 bases separated the two germline ends. CDR1 LNHDA and CDR2 SQIVND come from the germline V gene (reference sequence). CDR3 length: 16 amino acids. A single record per CDR3 protein comes from TCRdb applying MiXCR to the 5' RACE reads. Of 400,000 or so distinct CDR3 sequences listed, 28% are singletons. The chain links TRBV19 to TRBJ1-1, with D uncertain. The sequenced material came from PBMCs. The source is a woman aged 18-55 years in good health. CDR3 protein: CASSQTRGRKNTEAFF. In nucleotides, the CDR3 is TGTGCCAGTAGTCAAACCCGCGGACGGAAGAACACTGAAGCTTTCTTT. Combining the CDR3 with reference TRBV19 and TRBJ1-1 gives the whole variable domain DGGITQSPKYLFRKEGQNVTLSCEQNLNHDAMYWYRQDPGQGLRLIYYSQIVNDFQKGDIAEGYSVSREKKESFPLTVTSAQKNPTAFYLCASSQTRGRKNTEAFFGQGTRLTVV.